This T cell receptor (beta chain) was documented in a study of T cells in Graves' hyperthyroidism and ophthalmopathy. This clonotype was recorded many times. The source material, RNA transcripts, was used to amplify TCR beta CDR3 regions. The HTBI primer set was used in a first-round RT-PCR of the TCR CDR3. In TCRdb, the multiplex PCR reads were re-called with MiXCR into one record per CDR3 protein. The sample consists of approximately 640,000 distinct CDR3 sequences, 17% of them appearing once. The authors obtained PBMCs from over 8 ml of fresh peripheral blood. There are 14 residues in the CDR3. In germline, CDR1 is MNHEY, CDR2 SMNVEV (reference sequence). Trimming cost V 11 bases and J 0 bases, with 11 bases left between them.

The V call is TRBV27, the J call TRBJ1-6; the D is unclear. This clonotype originated in a man aged 50-59 years with Graves' hyperthyroidism. Specimen: blood. CDR3 DNA sequence: TGTGCCCAAATCCCAAGCTCCTATAATTCACCCCTCCACTTT. This translates into CAQIPSSYNSPLHF.